Listed below are T cell receptor beta chains from one sample, sequenced in a study of blood T cell repertoires in COVID-19. Generated by immunoSEQ multiplex PCR, the TCRdb table keeps only in-frame clones and is missing some. The repertoire consists of 100,000 to 150,000 clones, with approximately 90% occurring once and the leading ten covering roughly 2%. The sample was peripheral blood. The receptors were gathered from a man aged 45-65 years with COVID-19, enrolled during active disease. The CDR3 runs from the conserved cysteine through the conserved F or W. A D gene is named only where the DNA matches it firmly. The size entry is marked missing in some rows and otherwise reads once, few, many or a size class.

>NA|TRBV6-5|TRBD1|TRBJ1-5
CASTGGGGQPQHF
TGTGCCAGCACAGGGGGCGGGGGTCAGCCCCAGCATTTT
>NA|TRBV7-2|TRBD1|TRBJ2-5
CASSSQDPGQGRRVTQYF
TGTGCCAGCAGCTCCCAAGACCCCGGACAGGGCCGGAGGGTGACCCAGTACTTC
>once|TRBV18|NA|TRBJ2-3
CASSRTGPDTQYF
TGTGCCAGCTCACGCACAGGGCCAGATACGCAGTATTTT
>NA|TRBV6-5|TRBD1|TRBJ2-7
CASSQTGWEQYF
TGTGCCAGCAGTCAGACAGGGTGGGAGCAGTACTTC
>NA|TRBV7-9|NA|TRBJ2-2
CASSYNRDTGELFF
TGTGCCAGCAGCTACAACAGGGACACCGGGGAGCTGTTTTTT
>NA|TRBV6-6|NA|TRBJ1-2
CASRAGESYGYTF
TGTGCCAGCAGGGCAGGGGAATCCTATGGCTACACCTTC
>NA|TRBV3-1/TRBV3-2|TRBD2|TRBJ2-1
CARRSRGSPKHNEQFF
TGTGCCAGAAGGTCTCGCGGGAGCCCGAAACACAATGAGCAGTTCTTC
>NA|TRBV24-1|TRBD1|TRBJ1-4
CATSETSTGVEKLFF
TGTGCCACCAGTGAAACATCGACAGGGGTTGAAAAACTGTTTTTT
>NA|TRBV10-3|NA|TRBJ2-7
CAIQETGLMYEQYF
TGTGCCATCCAGGAGACAGGTCTAATGTACGAGCAGTACTTC
>NA|TRBV29-1|NA|TRBJ1-1
CSVEGASNTEAFF
TGCAGCGTTGAAGGCGCGTCGAACACTGAAGCTTTCTTT
>NA|TRBV27|TRBD2|TRBJ2-7
CASSSFRGGTLYEQYF
TGTGCCAGCAGTAGTTTCCGGGGGGGGACACTGTACGAGCAGTACTTC
>NA|TRBV7-2|TRBD1|TRBJ1-1
CASSFTGTGIGTEAFF
TGTGCCAGCAGCTTTACCGGGACAGGGATCGGCACTGAAGCTTTCTTT
>NA|TRBV24-1|TRBD1|TRBJ2-5
CATSDVGQGSRETQYF
TGTGCCACCAGTGATGTGGGACAGGGAAGTCGCGAGACCCAGTACTTC
>NA|TRBV5-1|NA|TRBJ2-1
CASSLVGGHYNEQFF
TGCGCCAGCAGCTTGGTTGGCGGTCACTACAATGAGCAGTTCTTC
>NA|TRBV4-3|TRBD2|TRBJ2-1
CASSQGLADNYNEQFF
TGCGCCAGCAGCCAAGGACTAGCGGATAACTACAATGAGCAGTTCTTC
>NA|TRBV5-1|TRBD2|TRBJ2-1
CASSASGRLDEQFF
TGCGCCAGCAGCGCGAGCGGGAGGCTAGATGAGCAGTTCTTC